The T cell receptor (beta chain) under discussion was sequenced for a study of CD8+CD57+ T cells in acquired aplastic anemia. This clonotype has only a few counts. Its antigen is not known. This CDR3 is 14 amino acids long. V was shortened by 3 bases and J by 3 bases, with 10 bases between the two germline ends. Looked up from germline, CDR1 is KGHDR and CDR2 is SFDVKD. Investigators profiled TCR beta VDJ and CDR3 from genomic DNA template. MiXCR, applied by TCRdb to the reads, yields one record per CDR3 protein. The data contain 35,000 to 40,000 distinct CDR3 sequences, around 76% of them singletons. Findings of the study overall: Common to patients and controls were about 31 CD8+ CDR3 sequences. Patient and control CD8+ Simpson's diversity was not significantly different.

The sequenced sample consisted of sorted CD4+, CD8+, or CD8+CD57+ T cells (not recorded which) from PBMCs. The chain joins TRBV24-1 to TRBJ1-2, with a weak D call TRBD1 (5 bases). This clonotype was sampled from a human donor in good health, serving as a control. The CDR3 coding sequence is TGTGCCACCAGTGATCGCGGGACGGACTATGGCTACACCTTC. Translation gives CATSDRGTDYGYTF.